This T cell receptor beta chain was profiled in a study of T cells after yellow fever vaccination. Study-wide results and limits: Researchers report a weaker secondary response that nonetheless peaked faster, day 5 versus 15.

A remark on this clonotype: Its target is not known.

Germline CDR1 is ENHRY and CDR2 is SYGVKD. The CDR3 spans 18 residues. The trim removed 0 bases at V and 0 bases at J, leaving 7 bases unmatched. 5'RACE template switching generated TCR cDNA, adding a universal primer site and UMIs. One entry per CDR3 protein results from TCRdb running MiXCR on the 5' RACE reads. This sample has just under 600,000 distinct CDR3 sequences, with approximately 13% found just once. The sample here was PBMCs, taken on the day of the yellow fever booster vaccination. The rearrangement links TRBV10-3 to TRBJ2-3; 9 nucleotides agree with TRBD2. The sequence was collected from a man in his thirties or forties who received the YFV17D yellow fever vaccine. The CDR3 DNA reads as TGTGCCATCAGTGAGTCGAATGGACTAGCGCCTAGCACAGATACGCAGTATTTT. Its translation: CAISESNGLAPSTDTQYF.